What follows describes a single TCR beta chain. Its antigen is currently unknown. The sample originates from a study of OX40 agonist ivuxolimab in advanced cancers. Study at large: Patients received ivuxolimab, an agonistic anti-OX40 (CD134) antibody.

Repertoires were generated with immunoSEQ multiplex PCR, while TCRdb's copy carries only in-frame clones and drops some. The table includes tens of thousands of clones, around 90% detected once. Study results and limitations: There were also nonresponders showing low normalized T-cell clonal expansion. The antigen specificity of the peripheral T cells (those that were expanded) was not determined.

CDR1 is SGHVS and CDR2 is FQNEAQ in the germline V gene. The V and J ends lost 5 bases and 7 bases respectively, with 15 bases between them. There are 13 residues in the CDR3. V usage is TRBV7-8 and J usage is TRBJ2-7, with D possibly matching TRBD1 (6 bases). The TCR originated in an adult with an advanced solid tumor such as melanoma, head and neck, liver or kidney cancer. The specimen was CD4+ or CD8+ T cells sorted from blood, collected in a trial of the OX40 agonist ivuxolimab. Here the CDR3 reads CASSRTGRREQYF. The DNA for the CDR3 is TGTGCCAGCAGCCGCACAGGGCGACGGGAGCAGTACTTC.